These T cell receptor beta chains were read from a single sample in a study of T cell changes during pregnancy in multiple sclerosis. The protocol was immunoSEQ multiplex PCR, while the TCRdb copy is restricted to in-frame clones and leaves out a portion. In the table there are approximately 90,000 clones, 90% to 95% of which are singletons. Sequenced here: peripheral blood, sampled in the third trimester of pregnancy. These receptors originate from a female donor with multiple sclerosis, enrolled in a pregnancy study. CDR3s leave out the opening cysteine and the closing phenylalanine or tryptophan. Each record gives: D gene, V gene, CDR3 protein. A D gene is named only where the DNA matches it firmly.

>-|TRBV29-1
SVGLPNTEAF
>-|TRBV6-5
ASSPSGGENQPQH
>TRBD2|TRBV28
ASSLPQLAGGRSEQF
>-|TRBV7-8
ASSLGSTQDQPQH
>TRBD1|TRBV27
ASSDRGTEAF
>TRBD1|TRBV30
AWSPPDRASGELF
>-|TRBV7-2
ASSDYPSELF
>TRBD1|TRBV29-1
SVGDRGKPQH
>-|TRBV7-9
ASSRGGGPQDTQY
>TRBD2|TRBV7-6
ASGGIGTRGNEQF
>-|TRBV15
ATSRDFGEDNEQF
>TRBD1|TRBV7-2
ASSLVFTGGETQY
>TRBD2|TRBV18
ASSASREWSDTQY
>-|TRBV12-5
ASALREGDQPQH
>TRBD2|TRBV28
ASSLSSGLSTDTQY
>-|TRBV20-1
SASYGELF
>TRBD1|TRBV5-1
ASSGGQGRTEAF
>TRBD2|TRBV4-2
ASSQSGTSGSLGVTY
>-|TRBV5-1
ASSREFRDTQY
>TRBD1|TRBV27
ASSFRGQGSSYEQY
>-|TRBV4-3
ASSQDAPTSYNEQF
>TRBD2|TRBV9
ASSVVSGRLTGELF
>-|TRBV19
ASILRNTEAF
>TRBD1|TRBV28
ASSSQGAPQPQH
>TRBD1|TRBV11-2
ASSLGAPGTGPDTQY
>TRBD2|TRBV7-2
ASNWDGTSSTGELF
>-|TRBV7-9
ASSSQGAGEKLF
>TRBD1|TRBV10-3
AISESTGGKFYEQY
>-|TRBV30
AWSVGSQETQY
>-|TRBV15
ATSRAGQTGHGYT
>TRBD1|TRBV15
ATSREDRVYYEQY
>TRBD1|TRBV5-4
ASSRDRQYQETQY
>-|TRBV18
ASSLSSLPQETQY
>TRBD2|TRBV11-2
ASSLRPEGGGANVLT
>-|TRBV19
ASSIVPEDIQY
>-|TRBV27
ASSLFGGVSGELF
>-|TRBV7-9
ASSSPAGYENTEAF
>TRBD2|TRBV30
AWSVGGSTGNEQF
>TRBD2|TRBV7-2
ASSLVGGSPPYEQY
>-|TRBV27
ASSLRIAEPGANVLT
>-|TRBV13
ASSPGVGIAF